This T cell receptor beta chain was observed in a study of blood T cell repertoires in COVID-19. Study-level information: The United States, Italy and Spain were the sources of the acute and convalescent COVID-19 samples. From T cells, B-cell-depleted T cells, or PBMCs came the material, which was cDNA or gDNA.

CDR3 length: 13 amino acids. Trimming cost V 8 bases and J 4 bases, with 14 bases left between them. Germline CDR1 and CDR2: SGHTA and FQGNSA. In the authors' methods: Amplified reference gene primers provided the basis for estimating nucleated cell counts. Only in-frame clones appear in the TCRdb table, and some are missing; sequencing was by immunoSEQ multiplex PCR. V, J and clone size were drawn from that table, and D and trimming were deduced from the DNA. The sample shows some 240,000 clones, about 84% of them seen only once. This TCR derives from a human donor in a cohort sampled during active COVID-19. What was sequenced was peripheral blood. The V and J genes are TRBV7-2 and TRBJ1-1, with D unclear. The CDR3 sequence: CASEASPFTEAFF. For the CDR3, the DNA is TGTGCCAGCGAGGCCTCCCCCTTCACTGAAGCTTTCTTT.